This T cell receptor beta chain originates from a study of blood T cell repertoires in COVID-19. Study background: Sources were T cells, B-cell-depleted T cells, or PBMCs; the material itself was cDNA or gDNA.

This clone is a singleton in its sample. Seattle patient enrollment occurred during active infection, with longitudinal follow-up thereafter. Sequencing used immunoSEQ multiplex PCR; TCRdb keeps in-frame clones, though not all of them. Among fewer than 350,000 clones listed, about nine tenths were seen once. The CDR3 totals 15 residues. The V end lost 1 base, the J end lost 2 bases, and 9 bases lay between the germline ends. Germline V gene sequence: CDR1 SGHTA, CDR2 FQGNSA. Source material: peripheral blood. This receptor was taken from a woman younger than 45 with COVID-19, enrolled during active disease. The chain is built from TRBV7-2 and TRBJ1-5; tentative D call: TRBD1 (5 bases). The CDR3 loop reads CASSLGWGGNQPQHF. CDR3 in DNA: TGTGCCAGCAGCTTAGGGTGGGGGGGCAATCAGCCCCAGCATTTT.